These T cell receptor beta chains were read from a single sample in a study of graft-versus-host responses after intestinal transplantation. Their antigen targets remain unknown. Produced via immunoSEQ multiplex PCR; TCRdb's table is partial and in-frame only. The table has about 110,000 clones, around 90% seen once. Sequencing used unstimulated CD4+ T cells sorted from spleen or lymph node cells, obtained before transplant. The receptors here all came from a human donor who was the organ donor for an intestinal transplant. Both conserved end residues are part of each CDR3. The D gene is left open where the match is weak. Size values are once, few and many counts, or a class for expanded clones, and some rows have none.

V	size	D	J	CDR3	DNA
TRBV7-9	NA	TRBD1	TRBJ1-4	CASSTGQGDGLNEKLFF	TGTGCCAGCAGCACCGGACAGGGTGACGGCCTTAATGAAAAACTGTTTTTT
TRBV5-4	NA	TRBD2	TRBJ2-2	CAGGLAGYTGELFF	TGTGCCGGCGGACTAGCGGGGTACACCGGGGAGCTGTTTTTT
TRBV7-2	NA	TRBD2	TRBJ2-7	CASSHPRGFGRAYYEQYF	TGTGCCAGCAGCCACCCCCGCGGCTTCGGGAGGGCCTACTACGAGCAGTACTTC
TRBV9	NA	NA	TRBJ2-3	CASSVGSRPDTQYF	TGTGCCAGCAGCGTAGGGTCACGGCCAGATACGCAGTATTTT
TRBV7-9	NA	TRBD2	TRBJ2-2	CASSLPIGTSGRNTGELFF	TGTGCCAGCAGCTTACCAATCGGGACTAGCGGGAGAAACACCGGGGAGCTGTTTTTT
TRBV28	few	NA	TRBJ1-3	CASSLPGSGNTIYF	TGTGCCAGCAGTTTACCAGGGTCCGGAAACACCATATATTTT
TRBV21-1	NA	NA	TRBJ2-7	CASILIPGTSDYEQYF	TGTGCCAGCATTCTCATTCCCGGGACTAGCGACTACGAGCAGTACTTC
TRBV28	NA	NA	TRBJ1-2	CASTTRPWGYTF	TGTGCCAGCACCACTCGGCCGTGGGGCTACACCTTC
TRBV10-3	NA	NA	TRBJ2-3	CAIRTLTDTQYF	TGTGCCATCAGGACTCTCACAGATACGCAGTATTTT
TRBV6-6	NA	NA	TRBJ2-3	CASRGGRLTDTQYF	TGTGCCAGCAGGGGCGGCCGGTTGACAGATACGCAGTATTTT
TRBV10-1	NA	NA	TRBJ2-5	CASSEGGEKETQYF	TGCGCCAGCAGTGAAGGAGGAGAGAAAGAGACCCAGTACTTC
TRBV7-9	NA	TRBD2	TRBJ2-1	CASDFGGRGWGNEQFF	TGTGCCAGCGATTTCGGCGGGAGAGGGTGGGGGAATGAGCAGTTCTTC
TRBV9	NA	TRBD2	TRBJ2-1	CASSVGTSNEQFF	TGTGCCAGCAGCGTAGGGACTAGCAATGAGCAGTTCTTC
TRBV29-1	NA	NA	TRBJ2-4	CSVDGGGNIQYF	TGCAGCGTTGACGGGGGCGGAAACATTCAGTACTTC
TRBV5-6	NA	NA	TRBJ2-7	CASSLRYPSYEQYF	TGTGCCAGCAGCTTGCGCTACCCGTCCTACGAGCAGTACTTC
TRBV5-1	NA	NA	TRBJ1-2	CASSLGTVAPGYGYTF	TGCGCCAGCAGCTTGGGGACGGTGGCCCCGGGCTATGGCTACACCTTC